Detailed here is one TCR beta chain. The antigen remains unidentified. Vbeta (60) and Jbeta (13) primers were used in the PCR. Generated by immunoSEQ multiplex PCR, the TCRdb table keeps only in-frame clones and is missing some. The repertoire table contains 90,000 to 100,000 clones. The data originate from a study of cytomegalovirus exposure and HLA in healthy donors. Study context: A prior analysis found more than 90 million unique TCR beta sequences from around 200 million T cells.

Regarding the study as a whole: Segments of the TCR beta V type were, in most cases, productive about 87% or about 30% of the time in an earlier analysis.

Per germline, CDR1 MNHNS and CDR2 SASEGT. This CDR3 has 15 residues. This chain links TRBV6-1 with TRBJ2-5; 8 bases are shared with TRBD1. The J call may be wrong; the DNA end is better matched by TRBJ2-7. Input material: PBMCs. The sequence was collected from a woman in her 30s in good health and CMV-seronegative. CDR3 residues: CASSDVGQVGYEQYF. In nucleotides, the CDR3 is TGTGCCAGCAGTGACGTGGGACAGGTGGGCTACGAGCAGTACTTC.